This passage covers 6 T cell receptor beta chains from one sample sequenced in a study of siplizumab effects on memory and regulatory T cells. Using immunoSEQ multiplex PCR, the repertoire was profiled, and TCRdb retains in-frame clones only, with some absent. Of tens of thousands of clones in the sample, under 95% were seen once. The specimen was CD8+ T cells sorted from blood. Receptors originate from a human donor in good health.

The CDR3 sequence is CASRPGLADYNEQFF. In DNA, the CDR3 is TGTGCCAGTAGACCGGGACTAGCGGACTACAATGAGCAGTTCTTC. The V call is TRBV19, the J call TRBJ2-1; the match to TRBD2 covers 11 bases. J gave up 3 bases and V 6 bases, and 4 bases lay outside the gene matches. Germline-derived CDR1 and CDR2 are LNHDA and SQIVND (reference sequence). There are 15 residues in the CDR3.

The V and J genes are TRBV2 and TRBJ1-2; 7 bases fit TRBD1. Germline values: CDR1 SNHLY, CDR2 FYNNEI. The ends lost 4 bases at V and 4 bases at J; junction bases unmatched: 9. The CDR3 loop spans 15 amino acids. The CDR3 DNA sequence: TGTGCCAGCAGTGTGGGGACAGATTCCTCCTATGGCTACACCTTC. Protein: CASSVGTDSSYGYTF.

This CDR3 is CASSIGLAGDEQYF. The CDR3 DNA reads as TGCGCCAGCAGCATCGGACTAGCGGGGGATGAGCAGTACTTC. J is TRBJ2-7 and V is TRBV5-1; 13 bases line up with TRBD2. V lost 4 bases, J lost 7 bases, and 5 bases stayed unmatched. CDR3 length equals 14 residues. Germline V gene data show CDR1 as SGHRS and CDR2 as YFSETQ.

The rearrangement uses TRBV4-1 and TRBJ1-6; 7 positions match TRBD1. The junction had 7 bases not matched to a gene; V was cut back by 5 bases and J by 6 bases. In germline, CDR1 is MGHRA, CDR2 YSYEKL. This CDR3 spans 15 amino acids. Written as DNA, the CDR3 is TGCGCCAGCAGCTTAGGACAGGAGGGTAATTCACCCCTCCACTTT. Translation gives CASSLGQEGNSPLHF.

This clone came up once. This sequence joins TRBV29-1 and TRBJ1-2; D possibly corresponds to TRBD1 (6 bases). The V end was cut by 3 bases, the J end by 6 bases, with 11 bases between. From germline, CDR1 is SQVTM and CDR2 ANQGSEA. CDR3 length equals 12 residues. CDR3 loop: CSVDYRADGYTF. Written as DNA, the CDR3 is TGCAGCGTTGATTACAGGGCAGATGGCTACACCTTC.

The rearrangement joins TRBV19 to TRBJ2-1; the D gene is possibly TRBD2 (6 bases). V was trimmed by 2 bases and J by 6 bases, leaving 14 bases between them. Germline values: CDR1 LNHDA, CDR2 SQIVND (reference sequence). The CDR3 has 15 residues. The CDR3 DNA sequence: TGTGCCAGTAGTATAACGGGAGCCCTGATCAATGAGCAGTTCTTC. It is translated as CASSITGALINEQFF.